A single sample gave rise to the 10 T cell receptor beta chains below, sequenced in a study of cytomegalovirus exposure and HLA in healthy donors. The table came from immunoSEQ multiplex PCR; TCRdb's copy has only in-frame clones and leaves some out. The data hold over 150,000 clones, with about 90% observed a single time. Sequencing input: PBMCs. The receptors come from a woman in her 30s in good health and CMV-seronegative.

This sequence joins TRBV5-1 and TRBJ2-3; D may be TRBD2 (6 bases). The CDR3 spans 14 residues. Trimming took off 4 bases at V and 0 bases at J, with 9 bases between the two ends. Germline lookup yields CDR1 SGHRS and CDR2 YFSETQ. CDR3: CASSKGTSTDTQYF. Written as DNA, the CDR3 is TGCGCCAGCAGCAAGGGGACTAGCACAGATACGCAGTATTTT.

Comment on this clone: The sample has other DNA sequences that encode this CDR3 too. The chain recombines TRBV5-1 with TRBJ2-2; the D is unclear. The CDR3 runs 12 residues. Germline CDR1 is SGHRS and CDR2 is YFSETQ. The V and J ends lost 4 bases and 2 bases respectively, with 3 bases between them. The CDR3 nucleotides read TGCGCCAGCAGCCTAAACACCGGGGAGCTGTTTTTT. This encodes CASSLNTGELFF.

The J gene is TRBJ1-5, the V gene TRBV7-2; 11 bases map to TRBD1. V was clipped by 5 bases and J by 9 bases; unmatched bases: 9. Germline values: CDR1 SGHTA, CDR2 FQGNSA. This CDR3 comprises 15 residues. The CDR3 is CASSTRTGGGLPQHF. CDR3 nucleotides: TGTGCCAGCAGCACACGGACAGGGGGCGGGCTGCCCCAGCATTTT. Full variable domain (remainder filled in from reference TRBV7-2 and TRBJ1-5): GAGVSQSPSNKVTEKGKDVELRCDPISGHTALYWYRQSLGQGLEFLIYFQGNSAPDKSGLPSDRFSAERTGGSVSTLTIQRTQQEDSAVYLCASSTRTGGGLPQHFGDGTRLSIL.

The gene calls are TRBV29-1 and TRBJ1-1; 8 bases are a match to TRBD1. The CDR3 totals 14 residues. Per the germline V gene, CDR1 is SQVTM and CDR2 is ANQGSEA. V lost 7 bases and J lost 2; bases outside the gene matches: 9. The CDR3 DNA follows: TGCAGCGGGAGGGCAGGGGGCGTCAACACTGAAGCTTTCTTT. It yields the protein CSGRAGGVNTEAFF.

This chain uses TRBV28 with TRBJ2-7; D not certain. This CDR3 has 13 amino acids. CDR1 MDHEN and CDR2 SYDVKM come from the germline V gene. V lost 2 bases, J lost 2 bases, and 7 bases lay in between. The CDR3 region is CASSLKTTYEQYF. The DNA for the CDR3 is TGTGCCAGCAGTTTAAAAACTACCTACGAGCAGTACTTC.

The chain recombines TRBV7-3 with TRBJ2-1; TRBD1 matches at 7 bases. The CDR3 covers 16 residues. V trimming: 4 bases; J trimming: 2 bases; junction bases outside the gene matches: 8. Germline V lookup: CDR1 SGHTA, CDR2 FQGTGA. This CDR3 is CASSSPDREPYNEQFF. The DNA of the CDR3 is TGTGCCAGCAGCTCCCCCGACAGGGAGCCCTACAATGAGCAGTTCTTC.

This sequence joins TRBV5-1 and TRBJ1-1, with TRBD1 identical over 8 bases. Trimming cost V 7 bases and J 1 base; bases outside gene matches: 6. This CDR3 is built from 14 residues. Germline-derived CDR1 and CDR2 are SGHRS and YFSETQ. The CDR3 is CASQDREKNTEAFF. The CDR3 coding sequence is TGCGCCAGCCAGGACAGGGAGAAGAACACTGAAGCTTTCTTT.

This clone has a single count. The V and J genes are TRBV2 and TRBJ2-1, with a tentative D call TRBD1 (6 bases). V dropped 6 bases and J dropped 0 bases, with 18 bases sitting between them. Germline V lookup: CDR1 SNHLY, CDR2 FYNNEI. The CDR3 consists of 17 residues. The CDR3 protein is CASSLQGGLSSYNEQFF. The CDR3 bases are TGTGCCAGCAGCCTCCAAGGGGGTCTTAGCTCCTACAATGAGCAGTTCTTC.

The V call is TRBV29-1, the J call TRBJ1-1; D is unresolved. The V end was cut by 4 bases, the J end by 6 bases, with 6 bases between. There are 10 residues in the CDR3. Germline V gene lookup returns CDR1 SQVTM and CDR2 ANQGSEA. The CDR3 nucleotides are TGCAGCGTTGGGGTATCTGAAGCTTTCTTT. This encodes CSVGVSEAFF.

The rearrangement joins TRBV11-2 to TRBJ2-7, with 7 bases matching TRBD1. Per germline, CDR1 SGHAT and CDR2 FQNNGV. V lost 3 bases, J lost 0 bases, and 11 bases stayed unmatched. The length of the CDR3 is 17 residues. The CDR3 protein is CASSFPTDRAFSYEQYF. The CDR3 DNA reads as TGTGCCAGCAGCTTCCCCACAGACAGGGCATTCTCCTACGAGCAGTACTTC. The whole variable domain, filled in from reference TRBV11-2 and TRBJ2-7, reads EAGVAQSPRYKIIEKRQSVAFWCNPISGHATLYWYQQILGQGPKLLIQFQNNGVVDDSQLPKDRFSAERLKGVDSTLKIQPAKLEDSAVYLCASSFPTDRAFSYEQYFGPGTRLTVT.